Each of the 5 T cell receptor beta chains below was sequenced from the same sample in a study of siplizumab effects on memory and regulatory T cells. The protocol was immunoSEQ multiplex PCR, while the TCRdb copy is restricted to in-frame clones and leaves out a portion. Of 94,000 or so clones listed, roughly 93% are singletons. Sequenced input: CD8+ T cells sorted from blood. The receptors shown here come from a human donor in good health.

This rearrangement joins TRBV13 to TRBJ1-1; D perhaps matches TRBD1 (6 bases). CDR3 size: 14 residues. CDR1 and CDR2 from the germline V gene are PRHDT and FYEKMQ (reference sequence). Trimming cost V 5 bases and J 3 bases, with 13 bases left between them. The CDR3 sequence is CASSGRGGHTEAFF. The CDR3 DNA sequence: TGTGCCAGCAGCGGCCGCGGGGGCCACACTGAAGCTTTCTTT.

This clone occurred once. The chain combines TRBV29-1 with TRBJ1-6; no clear D. This CDR3 contains 13 residues. Trimming took off 6 bases at V and 10 bases at J, with 16 bases between the two ends. Germline values: CDR1 SQVTM, CDR2 ANQGSEA. For the CDR3, the DNA is TGCAGCGTCGACTGGTGGGAAAGATCACCCCTCCACTTT. Its protein is CSVDWWERSPLHF. The full variable domain, completed using reference TRBV29-1 and TRBJ1-6, is SAVISQKPSRDICQRGTSLTIQCQVDSQVTMMFWYRQQPGQSLTLIATANQGSEATYESGFVIDKFPISRPNLTFSTLTVSNMSPEDSSIYLCSVDWWERSPLHFGNGTRLTVT.

This clone was seen once. The J gene is TRBJ2-4, the V gene TRBV7-9; D is uncertain. Trimming took 5 bases from V and 4 from J, leaving 6 bases between them. In germline, CDR1 is SEHNR, CDR2 FQNEAQ (reference sequence). The CDR3 loop spans 12 amino acids. CDR3 residues: CASSGDKNIQYF. In nucleotides, the CDR3 is TGTGCCAGCAGCGGAGATAAAAACATTCAGTACTTC.

The gene calls are TRBV10-2 and TRBJ1-6; D remains unclear. Trimming removed 6 bases at V and 6 bases at J, with 12 bases between. The CDR3 runs to 14 residues. Germline V lookup: CDR1 WSHSY, CDR2 SAAADI. The chain's CDR3 is CASRHRDFNSPLHF. In DNA, the CDR3 is TGCGCCAGCAGACACAGAGACTTTAATTCACCCCTCCACTTT.

The chain recombines TRBV27 with TRBJ2-1, with D perhaps TRBD1 or TRBD2 (5 bases each). In germline, CDR1 is MNHEY, CDR2 SMNVEV (reference sequence). Trimming shortened V by 3 bases and J by 0 bases, and 12 bases separated the two germline ends. CDR3 length: 16 amino acids. This CDR3 reads CASSLRGVSSYNEQFF. The CDR3 DNA follows: TGTGCCAGCAGTTTGAGGGGAGTCAGCTCCTACAATGAGCAGTTCTTC.